A single sample is the source of the 26 T cell receptor beta chains below, sequenced in a study of shared clonotypes between healthy human individuals. Measured with immunoSEQ multiplex PCR; TCRdb has only the in-frame clones, and not every one. The sample records millions of clones, around 90% being singletons. The material sequenced was naive CD4+ T cells sorted from blood. Sample subset: CD45RA+ positively selected. Every receptor here comes from a man aged 18 to 29 in good health.

The CDR3: CASREREADTQYF. CDR3 DNA: TGTGCCAGCAGGGAGCGGGAGGCAGATACGCAGTATTTT. This chain links TRBV2 with TRBJ2-3; 9 bases are shared with TRBD2. The CDR3 is 13 residues long. Per the germline V gene, CDR1 is SNHLY and CDR2 is FYNNEI. J was trimmed by 4 bases and V by 6 bases; bases with no gene match: 2. Combining the CDR3 with reference TRBV2 and TRBJ2-3 gives the whole variable domain EPEVTQTPSHQVTQMGQEVILRCVPISNHLYFYWYRQILGQKVEFLVSFYNNEISEKSEIFDDQFSVERPDGSNFTLKIRSTKLEDSAMYFCASREREADTQYFGPGTRLTVL.

The chain has TRBV21-1 and TRBJ1-1; the tabulated D call, TRBD1, remains unverified against the DNA. TRBV21-1 is annotated as a pseudogene. The CDR3 has 14 amino acids. For the CDR3, the DNA is TGTGCCAGCAGCCCCCCTGACAGGGGGACTGAAGCTTTCTTT. This codes for CASSPPDRGTEAFF.

About this clone: In the same sample, other DNA sequences code for this CDR3. V gene TRBV6-5 combines with J gene TRBJ2-5; 10 bases match TRBD2. J was trimmed by 4 bases and V by 0 bases; bases with no gene match: 2. From germline, CDR1 is MNHEY and CDR2 SVGAGI. The CDR3 is 15 amino acids. The CDR3 nucleotides are TGTGCCAGCAGTTACTCGAGCGGGGGGGGAGAGACCCAGTACTTC. Translating gives CASSYSSGGGETQYF.

The genes are TRBV7-9 and TRBJ2-5; no clear D. The germline V and J ends were trimmed by 0 bases and 0 bases, with 5 bases remaining between them. The CDR3 length is 14 residues. Germline V lookup: CDR1 SEHNR, CDR2 FQNEAQ (reference sequence). The CDR3: CASSLAQNQETQYF. DNA for the CDR3: TGTGCCAGCAGCTTAGCTCAGAACCAAGAGACCCAGTACTTC.

CDR3: CASSLGPARGYTF. The CDR3 DNA is TGCGCCAGCAGCTTGGGTCCCGCGCGAGGCTACACCTTC. The chain uses TRBV5-1 and TRBJ1-2; no definite D call. Trimming cost V 0 bases and J 8 bases, with 11 bases left between them. Germline assignment: CDR1 SGHRS and CDR2 YFSETQ. This CDR3 is 13 amino acids long.

The V and J genes are TRBV7-6 and TRBJ2-5; TRBD1 is a possible D gene (6 bases). V dropped 6 bases and J dropped 4 bases, with 12 bases sitting between them. The CDR3 consists of 13 residues. The germline gives CDR1 SGHVS, CDR2 FNYEAQ. The DNA of the CDR3 is TGTGCCAGCAGTCGACAGGAACGAGAGACCCAGTACTTC. It encodes CASSRQERETQYF.

This clone was counted a single time. The chain joins TRBV5-5 to TRBJ2-1; D ambiguous. CDR1 SGHKS and CDR2 YYEKEE come from the germline V gene (reference sequence). V was pared by 4 bases and J by 0 bases, with 11 bases between. CDR3 size: 15 residues. The DNA for the CDR3 is TGTGCCAGCAGCCCAGGACCGAACTCCTACAATGAGCAGTTCTTC. This translates into CASSPGPNSYNEQFF.

Turning to this clone: Other DNA sequences in this sample translate to the same CDR3. The chain links TRBV9 to TRBJ2-1; D is tentatively TRBD1 or TRBD2 (5 bases each). V was trimmed by 1 base and J by 2 bases, leaving 10 bases between them. CDR1 and CDR2 (germline): SGDLS, YYNGEE. The CDR3 runs 15 residues. CDR3 nucleotides: TGTGCCAGCAGCGTACGGGACCGAGCCTACAATGAGCAGTTCTTC. Its translation is CASSVRDRAYNEQFF. The full variable domain, with the rest looked up from reference TRBV9 and TRBJ2-1, is DSGVTQTPKHLITATGQRVTLRCSPRSGDLSVYWYQQSLDQGLQFLIQYYNGEERAKGNILERFSAQQFPDLHSELNLSSLELGDSALYFCASSVRDRAYNEQFFGPGTRLTVL.

V and J are TRBV27 and TRBJ2-7; maybe TRBD2 (6 bases). The CDR3 has 15 residues. Germline CDR1 is MNHEY and CDR2 is SMNVEV (reference sequence). The V gene lost 2 bases and the J gene lost 0 bases, with 11 bases spanning the gap. In DNA form, the CDR3 reads TGTGCCAGCAGTTTAGAGTTCGGGAGCTCCTACGAGCAGTACTTC. This encodes CASSLEFGSSYEQYF.

The chain recombines TRBV4-3 with TRBJ1-2; D not resolved. Per germline, CDR1 LGHNA and CDR2 YSLEER. Trimming cost V 4 bases and J 2 bases, with 8 bases left between them. The CDR3 is made up of 13 amino acids. The CDR3 coding sequence is TGCGCCAGCAGCCCCGGTTTAAACTATGGCTACACCTTC. It yields the protein CASSPGLNYGYTF.

Note on this clone: Distinct nucleotide sequences in the sample also encode this CDR3. This rearrangement joins TRBV6-1 to TRBJ1-1; D not certain. Germline CDR1 is MNHNS and CDR2 is SASEGT. Trimming pared 3 bases from V and 3 bases from J, leaving 8 bases between. The length of the CDR3 is 13 residues. Here the CDR3 DNA reads TGTGCCAGCAGTGAGGGTAGGTACACTGAAGCTTTCTTT. Protein: CASSEGRYTEAFF.

V and J are TRBV11-2 and TRBJ1-2; D is unresolved. V lost 3 bases and J lost 2, with 7 bases in between. CDR3 length: 13 residues. The germline V gene has CDR1 SGHAT and CDR2 FQNNGV. The CDR3 DNA sequence: TGTGCCAGCAGCTTCGGACGGAACTATGGCTACACCTTC. It translates to CASSFGRNYGYTF. The whole variable domain, remainder taken from reference TRBV11-2 and TRBJ1-2, is EAGVAQSPRYKIIEKRQSVAFWCNPISGHATLYWYQQILGQGPKLLIQFQNNGVVDDSQLPKDRFSAERLKGVDSTLKIQPAKLEDSAVYLCASSFGRNYGYTFGSGTRLTVV.

The chain carries TRBV6-6 and TRBJ2-7; TRBD2 aligns across 11 bases. This CDR3 has 14 residues. The trim removed 2 bases at V and 5 bases at J, leaving 2 bases unmatched. Germline loops: CDR1 MNHNY, CDR2 SVGAGI (reference sequence). In DNA form, the CDR3 reads TGTGCCAGCAGTTACGGACTAGCGGGTAACGAGCAGTACTTC. Translation gives CASSYGLAGNEQYF.

This chain links TRBV10-3 with TRBJ1-1; no clear D. The V gene lost 2 bases and the J gene lost 1 base, with 8 bases spanning the gap. The CDR3 totals 14 residues. The germline V gene has CDR1 ENHRY and CDR2 SYGVKD. The CDR3 coding sequence is TGTGCCATCAGTGAGGGGCGCGGGAACACTGAAGCTTTCTTT. Translated: CAISEGRGNTEAFF.

Regarding this clone: Distinct nucleotide sequences in the sample also encode this CDR3. The rearrangement uses TRBV19 and TRBJ1-1; tentative D call: TRBD1 (5 bases). There are 15 residues in the CDR3. V shed 1 base and J shed 2 bases, with 11 bases lying between them. CDR1 LNHDA and CDR2 SQIVND come from the germline V gene (reference sequence). Written as DNA, the CDR3 is TGTGCCAGTAGTATAGGTGGAGGGGCAAACACTGAAGCTTTCTTT. This codes for CASSIGGGANTEAFF.

V is TRBV5-1 and J is TRBJ2-7; 10 bases agree with TRBD1. The germline gives CDR1 SGHRS, CDR2 YFSETQ. The V segment lost 0 bases and the J segment 7 bases; nucleotides outside the gene matches: 10. This CDR3 contains 16 residues. CDR3: CASSLVTTGGAGEQYF. As DNA, the CDR3 is TGCGCCAGCAGCTTGGTTACGACAGGGGGCGCGGGAGAGCAGTACTTC.

The rearrangement uses TRBV10-1 and TRBJ2-5; 10 bases are shared with TRBD1. The V gene's germline CDR1 is WNHNN and CDR2 SYGVQD (reference sequence). Trimming took 5 bases from V and 5 from J; bases not matched to a gene: 8. The CDR3 totals 15 residues. CDR3 sequence reads: CASSIGTGDGETQYF. The CDR3 nucleotides read TGCGCCAGCAGTATTGGGACAGGGGACGGGGAGACCCAGTACTTC.

The chain has TRBV4-1 and TRBJ1-2; D not certain. CDR1 is MGHRA and CDR2 is YSYEKL in the germline V gene. This CDR3 has 13 amino acids. The V end lost 2 bases, the J end lost 2 bases, and 6 bases lay between the germline ends. In DNA, the CDR3 is TGCGCCAGCAGCCAAAGGGAAAACTATGGCTACACCTTC. Its protein product is CASSQRENYGYTF.

The chain is built from TRBV5-4 and TRBJ1-1; TRBD1 matches at 7 bases. The germline CDR1 and CDR2 sequences are SGHNT and YYREEE (reference sequence). J gave up 3 bases and V 3 bases, and 5 bases lay outside the gene matches. This CDR3 spans 14 amino acids. In nucleotides, the CDR3 is TGTGCCAGCAGCTATACTGACAGGGACACTGAAGCTTTCTTT. Its protein product is CASSYTDRDTEAFF.

The V call is TRBV4-3, the J call TRBJ1-2, with TRBD1 as a possible D gene (6 bases). V was shortened by 3 bases and J by 4 bases, with 18 bases between the two germline ends. Germline-derived CDR1 and CDR2 are LGHNA and YSLEER. The CDR3 has 16 residues. The CDR3, as DNA: TGCGCCAGCAGCCAGCGTAACGGGGGGCTAGGCTATGGCTACACCTTC. The encoded protein is CASSQRNGGLGYGYTF.

The chain employs TRBV10-3 and TRBJ2-3; D gene unclear. This CDR3 contains 10 residues. Germline V gives CDR1 ENHRY, CDR2 SYGVKD. V was pared by 7 bases and J by 2 bases, with 1 base between. CDR3 bases: TGTGCCATCAACACAGATACGCAGTATTTT. Its translation: CAINTDTQYF.

This chain joins TRBV6-5 and TRBJ1-2, with D perhaps matching TRBD1 (6 bases). V was cut by 2 bases and J by 2 bases, with 15 bases left in between. Germline V CDR1 and CDR2: MNHEY, SVGAGI. The CDR3 totals 16 residues. The CDR3 is CASSYGGRRSNYGYTF. In DNA, the CDR3 is TGTGCCAGCAGTTACGGGGGGCGTAGGTCCAACTATGGCTACACCTTC.

About this clone: The same CDR3 is also encoded by other DNA sequences in this sample. The genes are TRBV10-1 and TRBJ2-5, with D perhaps given as TRBD1 or TRBD2 (6 bases each). The CDR3 loop spans 13 amino acids. Germline CDR1 is WNHNN and CDR2 is SYGVQD (reference sequence). V gave up 3 bases and J gave up 5 bases, with 10 bases separating them. The CDR3 loop is CASSEGGQETQYF. In DNA, the CDR3 is TGCGCCAGCAGTGAAGGGGGGCAGGAGACCCAGTACTTC.

The rearrangement uses TRBV5-4 and TRBJ1-2, with TRBD1 matching 7 bases. CDR1 is SGHNT, CDR2 YYREEE, per germline (reference sequence). The length of the CDR3 is 15 residues. Losses at the gene ends were 4 bases for V and 0 bases for J; bases not matched to a gene: 6. CDR3 coding DNA: TGTGCCAGCAGCAGAGGCGGACAGGCTAACTATGGCTACACCTTC. It encodes CASSRGGQANYGYTF.

The J gene is TRBJ2-7, the V gene TRBV2; 7 nucleotides agree with TRBD2. CDR3 size: 14 residues. With V trimmed by 6 bases and J by 2 bases, 7 bases remained unmatched. Germline lookup yields CDR1 SNHLY and CDR2 FYNNEI. The CDR3 region is CASSLQRGAYEQYF. The CDR3 DNA follows: TGTGCCAGCAGCTTGCAGCGGGGTGCCTACGAGCAGTACTTC. Based on the CDR3 plus reference TRBV2 and TRBJ2-7, the full variable domain is EPEVTQTPSHQVTQMGQEVILRCVPISNHLYFYWYRQILGQKVEFLVSFYNNEISEKSEIFDDQFSVERPDGSNFTLKIRSTKLEDSAMYFCASSLQRGAYEQYFGPGTRLTVT.

This chain links TRBV18 with TRBJ2-3; tentatively, D is TRBD2 (6 bases). CDR3 size: 13 residues. V lost 6 bases and J 3 bases, leaving 10 bases between the germline ends. The germline gives CDR1 KGHSH, CDR2 LQKENI. The CDR3 reads CASSLGLTDTQYF. CDR3 bases: TGTGCCAGCTCCCTTGGACTAACAGATACGCAGTATTTT.